Below, one T cell receptor beta chain is given with its context. The record originates from a study of OX40 agonist ivuxolimab in advanced cancers. Generated by immunoSEQ multiplex PCR, the TCRdb table keeps only in-frame clones and is missing some. In the table there are 60,000 to 65,000 clones, more than 85% of which are singletons. Germline trimming cut 4 bases from V and 3 bases from J; bases unmatched to any gene: 8. Germline V CDR1 and CDR2: KGHSH, LQKENI. The CDR3 consists of 16 residues. The chain recombines TRBV18 with TRBJ2-2; TRBD1 aligns across 7 bases. The specimen comprised CD4+ or CD8+ T cells sorted from blood, sampled in a trial of the OX40 agonist ivuxolimab. The TCR sequence derives from an adult with an advanced solid tumor such as melanoma, head and neck, liver or kidney cancer. The CDR3 spells CASSLTGARDTGELFF. In nucleotides, the CDR3 is TGTGCCAGCTCACTCACAGGGGCGCGGGACACCGGGGAGCTGTTTTTT.